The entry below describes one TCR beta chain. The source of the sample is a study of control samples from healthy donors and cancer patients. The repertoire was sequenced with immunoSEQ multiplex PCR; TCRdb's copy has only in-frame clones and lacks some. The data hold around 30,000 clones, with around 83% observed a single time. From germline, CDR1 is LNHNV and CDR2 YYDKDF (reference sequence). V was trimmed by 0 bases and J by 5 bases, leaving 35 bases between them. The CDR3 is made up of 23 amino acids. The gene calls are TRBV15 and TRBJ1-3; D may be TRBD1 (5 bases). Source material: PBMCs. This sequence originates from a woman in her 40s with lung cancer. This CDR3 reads CATSRDSYPFIPRDPDRRNTIYF. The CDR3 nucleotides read TGTGCCACCAGCAGAGATTCTTACCCTTTCATACCCCGGGACCCGGATAGAAGAAACACCATATATTTT.